This T cell receptor beta chain originates from a study of T cells in localized non-small cell lung cancer. About this clone: Its specificity is not known.

Germline V lookup: CDR1 SGHVS, CDR2 FNYEAQ. The V and J ends lost 5 bases and 6 bases, in that order; junction bases with no gene match: 6. The CDR3 has 13 residues. The study, taken as a whole, reports: A median of around 60 clones ranked among the top 100 in tumor appeared in adjacent lung. Prolonged overall survival went with higher T cell density in the blood. Uninvolved adjacent lung showed peak T cell clonality, exceeding tumor. Only one tumor region went through sequencing, so heterogeneity may still be there.

Method: immunoSEQ multiplex PCR; TCRdb's copy keeps in-frame clones and lacks some. The table lists 50,000 to 55,000 clones, 65% to 85% of them singletons. Here the sequenced sample was peripheral blood mononuclear cells, taken before any cancer treatment. The source of this sequence is a man between 40 and 75 years old with stage III lung adenocarcinoma. V and J are TRBV7-6 and TRBJ2-7; TRBD1 aligns across 8 bases. The CDR3 DNA follows: TGTGCCAGCAGCCGATCTGGACAGGGCGAGCAGTACTTC. Its translation: CASSRSGQGEQYF.